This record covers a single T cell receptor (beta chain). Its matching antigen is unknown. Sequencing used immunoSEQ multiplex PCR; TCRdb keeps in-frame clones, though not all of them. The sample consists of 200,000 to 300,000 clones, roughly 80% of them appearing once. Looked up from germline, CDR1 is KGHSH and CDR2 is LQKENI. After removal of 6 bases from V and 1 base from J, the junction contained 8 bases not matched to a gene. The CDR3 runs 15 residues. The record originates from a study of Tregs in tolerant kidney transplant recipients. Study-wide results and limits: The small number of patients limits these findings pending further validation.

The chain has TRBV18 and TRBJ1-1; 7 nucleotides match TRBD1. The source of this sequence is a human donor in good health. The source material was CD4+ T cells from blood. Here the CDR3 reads CASSRDSLSNTEAFF. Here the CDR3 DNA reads TGTGCCAGCTCTCGGGACAGCTTATCGAACACTGAAGCTTTCTTT.